This T cell receptor (beta chain) was recovered during a study of shared clonotypes between healthy human individuals. To note about this clone: The antigen remains undetermined.

Study-level findings and limits: In having few donors, the study represented limited genetic and exposure-history diversity. Naive CD4 clonotypes overlapped across a few donors at roughly 5.1%.

Losses at the gene ends were 0 bases for V and 7 bases for J; bases not matched to a gene: 5. Germline V gene data show CDR1 as GTSNPN and CDR2 as SVGIG (reference sequence). This CDR3 is 13 amino acids long. Produced via immunoSEQ multiplex PCR; TCRdb's table is partial and in-frame only. In the table there are roughly 2.6 million clones, approximately 90% of which are singletons. Sequenced input: naive CD4+ T cells sorted from blood. Subset of the sample: CD45RA+ positively selected. This TCR came from a man aged 18-30 years in good health. The chain joins TRBV30 to TRBJ2-7; TRBD1 matches at 8 bases. The CDR3 sequence is CAWSVRTGMEQYF. In DNA form, the CDR3 reads TGTGCCTGGAGTGTACGGACAGGGATGGAGCAGTACTTC.